This T cell receptor beta chain emerged from a study of patients and donors after allogeneic stem cell transplantation. Each CDR3 protein is one row after TCRdb ran MiXCR on the RT-PCR reads. The table includes 900,000 to 1,000,000 distinct CDR3 sequences, roughly 18% detected once. CDR3 length: 14 residues. J lost 7 bases, V lost 1 base, and 6 bases had no gene match. Germline CDR1 and CDR2: KGHSH and LQKENI. This clonotype has a count of ten or more. The chain joins TRBV18 to TRBJ2-5; 7 bases agree with TRBD2. The sample was blood, either unsorted or a sorted T cell fraction (not recorded which). The source is a human donor who was either an allogeneic HSCT recipient or a stem cell or donor lymphocyte infusion donor (not recorded which). It is not recorded whose cells these are; they may come from a transplant donor. The CDR3 region has the DNA TGTGCCAGCTCACCACAGCTAGCGGATGCGACCCAGTACTTC. Translation gives CASSPQLADATQYF.